This TCR beta chain is drawn from a study of radiotherapy plus CTLA-4 blockade in lung cancer. Study-level points and caveats: In blood, tumor-derived TCR clones expanded after radiotherapy plus ipilimumab.

The protocol was immunoSEQ multiplex PCR, while the TCRdb copy is restricted to in-frame clones and leaves out a portion. The sample carries about 110,000 clones, around 84% recorded once. Comments on this clone: Its target is unknown.

The receptor was isolated from a human donor with non-small cell lung cancer that progressed on radiotherapy plus ipilimumab. Some clones in this sample may be carry-over from other donors' samples. Sequences were derived from peripheral blood, sampled from a patient treated with radiotherapy plus ipilimumab.

CDR3 coding DNA: TGTGCCAGTACCCGGGGCCAGGGTGAGACCCAGTACTTC. This sequence encodes CASTRGQGETQYF. This sequence joins TRBV2 and TRBJ2-5; D may correspond to TRBD1 or TRBD2 (5 bases each). The CDR3 extends over 13 amino acids. V was cut by 9 bases and J by 5 bases, with 16 bases left in between. CDR1 is SNHLY, CDR2 FYNNEI, per germline.